These 8 T cell receptor beta chains came from one sample sequenced in a study of T cell repertoires in cytomegalovirus infection (dated by TCRdb to between 2017 and 2020). Reads for this sample came from an Illumina HiSeq 1500. TCRdb's own reprocessing of the public reads used fastp at Q25 and MiXCR and kept productive beta chains. Identical CDR3 proteins give one entry, which carries the most common genes and DNA. The sample includes hundreds of thousands of distinct CDR3 sequences, with 20% to 25% observed a single time. Under 8.5% of the sample lies in the top ten. The sequenced sample was CD8+ T cells from PBMCs. These receptors all come from a human donor in good health (CMV status not recorded). Some clones in this sample may be carry-over from other donors' samples.

The rearrangement joins TRBV7-6 to TRBJ1-3; D not resolved. The CDR3 is 14 residues long. Germline assignment: CDR1 SGHVS and CDR2 FNYEAQ. Trimming removed 7 bases from V and 0 bases from J, with 10 bases in between. The DNA of the CDR3 is TGTGCCAGCACCCCTGGCAACTCTGGAAACACCATATATTTT. Protein sequence: CASTPGNSGNTIYF.

The sample holds many counts of this clonotype. The rearrangement uses TRBV12-5 and TRBJ2-3; 8 nucleotides align to TRBD1. The CDR3 sequence is 17 residues long. Germline lookup yields CDR1 LGHNT and CDR2 FRNRAP. The J segment lost 1 base and the V segment lost 0 bases, leaving 6 bases of the junction unmatched. This CDR3 reads CASGLVKTGEGTDTQYF. The DNA of the CDR3 is TGTGCTAGTGGTTTGGTAAAGACAGGGGAAGGCACAGATACGCAGTATTTT.

This clonotype was counted many times. The V call is TRBV7-2, the J call TRBJ1-3; D is possibly TRBD1 (6 bases). This CDR3 region has 15 residues. Trimming pared 3 bases from V and 10 bases from J, leaving 19 bases between. Germline-derived CDR1 and CDR2 are SGHTA and FQGNSA. CDR3 protein: CASSFFPGHSKTIYF. In nucleotides, the CDR3 is TGTGCCAGCAGCTTTTTTCCGGGACATTCAAAGACCATATATTTT.

This clonotype was observed a few times. The chain couples TRBV2 to TRBJ2-1; TRBD1 might be the D (5 bases). The length of the CDR3 is 15 residues. The V end lost 1 base, the J end lost 4 bases, and 11 bases lay between the germline ends. Germline V gene data show CDR1 as SNHLY and CDR2 as FYNNEI. CDR3 in DNA: TGTGCCAGCAGTGAAGTGGGGCAGATTTACAATGAGCAGTTCTTC. It is translated as CASSEVGQIYNEQFF.

CDR3 in amino acids: CSAPGQVPQEQYF. CDR3 coding DNA: TGCAGTGCTCCGGGACAGGTCCCCCAGGAGCAGTACTTC. The chain employs TRBV20-1 and TRBJ2-7, with TRBD1 matching 8 bases. V shed 5 bases, J shed 7 bases, and the junction held 10 bases outside the gene matches. There are 13 residues in the CDR3. Germline CDR1 and CDR2: DFQATT and SNEGSKA (reference sequence).

This clonotype was counted between two and nine times. The chain recombines TRBV19 with TRBJ2-1; either TRBD1 or TRBD2 may supply D (6 bases each). Germline V gene sequence: CDR1 LNHDA, CDR2 SQIVND (reference sequence). Trimming took 4 bases from V and 2 from J, leaving 12 bases between them. The CDR3 has 15 residues. CDR3 protein: CASSTPGEAYNEQFF. The CDR3 nucleotides read TGTGCCAGTAGTACCCCAGGGGAGGCCTACAATGAGCAGTTCTTC.

The rearrangement links TRBV7-9 to TRBJ2-1; D unclear. V shed 1 base and J shed 8 bases, with 15 bases lying between them. Germline CDR1 reads SEHNR; CDR2 reads FQNEAQ (reference sequence). The CDR3 has 15 amino acids. The CDR3 DNA reads TGTGCCAGCAGCTTAGGCCGGTCACTTTCCCATGAGCAGTTCTTC. As protein: CASSLGRSLSHEQFF. Full variable domain (outside the CDR3, taken from reference TRBV7-9 and TRBJ2-1): DTGVSQNPRHKITKRGQNVTFRCDPISEHNRLYWYRQTLGQGPEFLTYFQNEAQLEKSRLLSDRFSAERPKGSFSTLEIQRTEQGDSAMYLCASSLGRSLSHEQFFGPGTRLTVL.

This rearrangement joins TRBV20-1 to TRBJ1-6, with D unclear. This CDR3 region has 14 residues. Germline values: CDR1 DFQATT, CDR2 SNEGSKA (reference sequence). V dropped 5 bases and J dropped 7 bases, with 15 bases sitting between them. The CDR3, as DNA: TGCAGTGCTCCTGCTTCAGGAGACAATTCACCCCTCCACTTT. This encodes CSAPASGDNSPLHF.